This T cell receptor (beta chain) was documented in a study of cytomegalovirus exposure and HLA in healthy donors. With 60 Vbeta and 13 Jbeta primers, the PCR was carried out. Here immunoSEQ multiplex PCR was the method, and the copy in TCRdb shows in-frame clones only, minus some. The table has under 150,000 clones, 55% to 75% seen once. The clonotype originates from a woman aged 40 to 55 in good health and CMV-seropositive. Sample: PBMCs.

The CDR3 DNA follows: TGTGCCAGCAGCCCCCCCCCGGCAGAGGTATTGGAGACCCAGTACTTC. Protein product: CASSPPPAEVLETQYF. The rearrangement links TRBV7-9 to TRBJ2-5; D unclear. Germline values: CDR1 SEHNR, CDR2 FQNEAQ (reference sequence). V was trimmed by 5 bases and J by 5 bases, leaving 21 bases between them. This CDR3 comprises 16 residues. Looking up the rest from reference TRBV7-9 and TRBJ2-5 gives the full variable domain: DTGVSQNPRHKITKRGQNVTFRCDPISEHNRLYWYRQTLGQGPEFLTYFQNEAQLEKSRLLSDRFSAERPKGSFSTLEIQRTEQGDSAMYLCASSPPPAEVLETQYFGPGTRLLVL.